The 15 T cell receptor beta chains presented below share a single source sample, sequenced in a study of cytomegalovirus exposure and HLA in healthy donors. With 60 Vbeta and 13 Jbeta primers, the PCR was carried out. Using immunoSEQ multiplex PCR, the repertoire was profiled, and TCRdb retains in-frame clones only, with some absent. The sample contains approximately 160,000 clones, 82% of which appear only once. Sequencing used PBMCs. These receptors all come from a man aged 25-45 years in good health and CMV-seropositive.

Of note for this clone: Germline and junction disagree at one end, which may indicate a read error. The CDR3: CASSSGRNNEQFF. CDR3 nucleotides: TGTGCTAGCAGCTCAGGGCGGAACAATGAGCAGTTCTTC. This chain joins TRBV5-4 and TRBJ2-1, with a weak D call TRBD1 (5 bases). Looked up from germline, CDR1 is SGHNT and CDR2 is YYREEE (reference sequence). The CDR3 totals 13 residues.

The CDR3 nucleotides read TGTGCCACCCGAGGGCGGGGCATCTCCTACGAGCAGTACTTC. Translation gives CATRGRGISYEQYF. J is TRBJ2-7 and V is TRBV6-5; possibly TRBD2 for D (6 bases). Trimming took 10 bases from V and 0 from J, leaving 16 bases between them. Germline CDR1 and CDR2: MNHEY and SVGAGI. This CDR3 region has 14 residues.

This clone came up a few times. V is TRBV19 and J is TRBJ1-5; TRBD1 agrees at 11 bases. V dropped 6 bases and J dropped 0; count of bases not matched to a gene: 13. Germline values: CDR1 LNHDA, CDR2 SQIVND (reference sequence). There are 19 residues in the CDR3. CDR3 loop: CASRYGTGGVFYSNQPQHF. The CDR3 DNA reads as TGTGCCAGTAGGTATGGGACAGGGGGTGTATTCTATAGCAATCAGCCCCAGCATTTT.

The chain combines TRBV6-1 with TRBJ2-1, with TRBD2 identical over 9 bases. The germline V gene encodes CDR1 MNHNS and CDR2 SASEGT. Trimming took 4 bases from V and 7 from J; bases not matched to a gene: 17. This CDR3 has 18 amino acids. Here the CDR3 DNA reads TGTGCCAGCAGTGTAGCTTATCTTGCGGGGGGGCTGTCAAATGAGCAGTTCTTC. Its translation: CASSVAYLAGGLSNEQFF.

This clone was seen more than once but under ten times. Here the CDR3 reads CASSPAGVAVEQYF. Written as DNA, the CDR3 is TGTGCCAGCAGTCCAGCGGGAGTGGCCGTCGAGCAGTACTTC. The rearrangement links TRBV27 to TRBJ2-7, with 8 nucleotides matching TRBD2. J was trimmed by 6 bases and V by 5 bases; bases with no gene match: 9. CDR3 length: 14 residues. Germline values: CDR1 MNHEY, CDR2 SMNVEV (reference sequence).

The chain joins TRBV9 to TRBJ1-2; possible D gene TRBD1, 5 bases. CDR1 is SGDLS and CDR2 is YYNGEE in the germline V gene. With 3 bases removed from V and 2 bases from J, the gap between germline ends came to 14 bases. This CDR3 region has 15 residues. CDR3 amino acids: CASSDKSRVNYGYTF. The CDR3 DNA reads as TGTGCCAGCAGCGATAAGTCCAGGGTCAACTATGGCTACACCTTC.

This clone was detected only a few times. V usage is TRBV5-1 and J usage is TRBJ2-1, with 12 bases that match TRBD1. V dropped 0 bases and J dropped 8; count of bases not matched to a gene: 6. The V gene's germline CDR1 is SGHRS and CDR2 YFSETQ. CDR3 length equals 16 residues. DNA of the CDR3: TGCGCCAGCAGCTTGGAAGGGACAGGGGGCGCGGATGAGCAGTTCTTC. It specifies CASSLEGTGGADEQFF.

The table lists this clone with a few counts. V and J are TRBV7-2 and TRBJ1-3; D possibly corresponds to TRBD1 (5 bases). This CDR3 region has 16 residues. The germline V and J ends were trimmed by 5 bases and 0 bases, with 14 bases remaining between them. CDR1 and CDR2 (germline): SGHTA, FQGNSA. The CDR3 DNA reads TGTGCCAGCAGCCACTCCAGCGGGACCTCTGGAAACACCATATATTTT. Translating it yields CASSHSSGTSGNTIYF.

A few counts support this clone. The chain links TRBV30 to TRBJ1-5; D remains ambiguous. This CDR3 region has 13 residues. Germline-derived CDR1 and CDR2 are GTSNPN and SVGIG (reference sequence). V dropped 2 bases and J dropped 5 bases, with 10 bases sitting between them. CDR3 loop: CAWSSDSDQPQHF. CDR3 coding DNA: TGTGCCTGGAGTTCCGACTCGGATCAGCCCCAGCATTTT.

The V gene is TRBV7-2, the J gene TRBJ1-6; possible D gene TRBD1, 6 bases. The CDR3 sequence is 16 residues long. The V and J ends lost 5 bases and 2 bases respectively, with 13 bases between them. CDR1 is SGHTA, CDR2 FQGNSA, per germline. The CDR3 here is CASSGQSPAYNSPLHF. The DNA of the CDR3 is TGTGCCAGCAGCGGACAGTCCCCCGCCTATAATTCACCCCTCCACTTT.

The chain recombines TRBV19 with TRBJ2-3; D might be TRBD2 (6 bases). V was cut by 6 bases and J by 6 bases, with 22 bases left in between. CDR3 length: 16 residues. Germline V lookup: CDR1 LNHDA, CDR2 SQIVND (reference sequence). CDR3 coding DNA: TGTGCCAGTAGGGGAAACCCGGGACTGGTGGCGGATACGCAGTATTTT. The encoded protein is CASRGNPGLVADTQYF.

This chain connects TRBV27 to TRBJ1-2; 8 nucleotides agree with TRBD1. V dropped 2 bases and J dropped 8; count of bases not matched to a gene: 13. CDR1 is MNHEY and CDR2 is SMNVEV in the germline V gene (reference sequence). The CDR3 runs 16 residues. CDR3 residues: CASSLGRGTGLGGYTF. The CDR3 coding sequence is TGTGCCAGCAGTTTAGGCCGCGGGACAGGACTTGGCGGCTACACCTTC.

In this sample, this clone turned up once. The rearrangement links TRBV2 to TRBJ2-1, with D possibly being TRBD1 (6 bases). Germline CDR1 reads SNHLY; CDR2 reads FYNNEI. The CDR3 has 17 amino acids. V was pared by 4 bases and J by 1 base, with 17 bases between. In nucleotides, the CDR3 is TGTGCCAGCAGTGTCGGGACACAAAGAATTTCCTACAATGAGCAGTTCTTC. This codes for CASSVGTQRISYNEQFF.

A few counts support this clone. The V gene is TRBV5-6, the J gene TRBJ1-1; TRBD1 matches at 8 bases. V was clipped by 0 bases and J by 1 base; unmatched bases: 2. Germline V gives CDR1 SGHDT, CDR2 YYEEEE. CDR3 length equals 15 residues. As DNA, the CDR3 is TGTGCCAGCAGCTTGGTTGGACAGGGGAACACTGAAGCTTTCTTT. It is translated as CASSLVGQGNTEAFF.

The gene calls are TRBV19 and TRBJ2-3, with 12 bases fitting TRBD2. CDR1 is LNHDA and CDR2 is SQIVND in the germline V gene (reference sequence). The CDR3 runs 16 residues. Germline trimming cut 5 bases from V and 1 base from J; bases unmatched to any gene: 4. The CDR3 sequence is CASSSRTSGGTDTQYF. The CDR3 DNA reads TGTGCCAGTAGTTCTCGGACTAGCGGGGGCACAGATACGCAGTATTTT.